This TCR beta chain derives from a study of graft-versus-host responses after intestinal transplantation. Study at large: Multivisceral, liver-intestinal, or isolated intestinal transplants were received by the recipients. For two to three years after anti-thymocyte globulin induction, all recipients took tacrolimus and steroids. Study results and limitations: When patients had graft-donor T cell macrochimerism, their allografts held high graft-versus-host to host-versus-graft clonal ratios. GvH clones were identified in recipient marrow, with some first appearing in ileum or blood.

In the case of this clone: Its antigen remains unidentified.

V lost 5 bases, J lost 4 bases, and 11 bases lay in between. Germline CDR1 is PRHDT and CDR2 is FYEKMQ (reference sequence). The CDR3 covers 13 residues. The method was immunoSEQ multiplex PCR; TCRdb's version includes in-frame clones alone and lacks a portion of them. The repertoire includes 55,000 to 85,000 clones, approximately 88% of them detected once, and 2.5% sits in the top ten. The TCR comes from a human donor who received an intestinal transplant. Specimen: unstimulated CD8+ T cells sorted from spleen or lymph node cells, collected before intestinal transplant. The V call is TRBV13, the J call TRBJ1-1, with D possibly being TRBD1 (6 bases). The CDR3 reads CASSLTGPTEAFF. In nucleotides, the CDR3 is TGTGCCAGCAGCCTTACAGGGCCCACTGAAGCTTTCTTT.